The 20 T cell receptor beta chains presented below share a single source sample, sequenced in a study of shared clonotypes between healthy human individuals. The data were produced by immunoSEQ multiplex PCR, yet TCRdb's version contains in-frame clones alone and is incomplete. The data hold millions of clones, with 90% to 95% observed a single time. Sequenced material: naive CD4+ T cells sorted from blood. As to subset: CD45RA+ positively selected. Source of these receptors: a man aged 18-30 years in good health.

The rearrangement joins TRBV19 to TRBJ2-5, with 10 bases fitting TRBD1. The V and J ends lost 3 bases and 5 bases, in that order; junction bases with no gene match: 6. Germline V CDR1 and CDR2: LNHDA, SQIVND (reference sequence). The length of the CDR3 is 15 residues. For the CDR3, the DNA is TGTGCCAGTAGTATGAGGGACAGGGGAAGGGAGACCCAGTACTTC. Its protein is CASSMRDRGRETQYF.

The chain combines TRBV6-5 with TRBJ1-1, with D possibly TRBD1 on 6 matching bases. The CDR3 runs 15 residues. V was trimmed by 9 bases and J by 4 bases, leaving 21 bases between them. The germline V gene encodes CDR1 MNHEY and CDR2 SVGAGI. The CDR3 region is CASLRGGPTSTEAFF. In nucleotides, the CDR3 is TGTGCCAGTCTAAGAGGGGGGCCAACGAGCACTGAAGCTTTCTTT.

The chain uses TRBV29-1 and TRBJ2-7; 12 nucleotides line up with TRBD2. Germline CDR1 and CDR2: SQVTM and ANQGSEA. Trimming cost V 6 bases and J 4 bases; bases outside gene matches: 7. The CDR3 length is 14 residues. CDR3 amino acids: CSVLLAGGLYEQYF. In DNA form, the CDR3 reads TGCAGCGTCCTCCTAGCGGGAGGGCTGTACGAGCAGTACTTC.

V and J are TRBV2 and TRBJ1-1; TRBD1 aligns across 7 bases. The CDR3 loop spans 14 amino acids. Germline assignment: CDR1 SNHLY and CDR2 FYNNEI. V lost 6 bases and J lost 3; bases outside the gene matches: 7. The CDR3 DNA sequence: TGTGCCAGCAGCCAGGGGGGGTCGGACACTGAAGCTTTCTTT. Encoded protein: CASSQGGSDTEAFF.

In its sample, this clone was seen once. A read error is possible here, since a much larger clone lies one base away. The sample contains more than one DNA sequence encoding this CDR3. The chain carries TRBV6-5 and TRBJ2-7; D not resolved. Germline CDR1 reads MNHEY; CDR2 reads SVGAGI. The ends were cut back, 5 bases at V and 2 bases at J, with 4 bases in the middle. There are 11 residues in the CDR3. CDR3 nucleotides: TGTGCCAGCAGTGAGGCCTACGAGCAGTACTTC. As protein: CASSEAYEQYF.

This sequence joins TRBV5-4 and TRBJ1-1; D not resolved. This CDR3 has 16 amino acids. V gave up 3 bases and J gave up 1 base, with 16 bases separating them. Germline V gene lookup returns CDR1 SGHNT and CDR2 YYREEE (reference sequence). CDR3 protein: CASSWGFGRSNTEAFF. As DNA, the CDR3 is TGTGCCAGCAGCTGGGGTTTCGGGCGGTCGAACACTGAAGCTTTCTTT.

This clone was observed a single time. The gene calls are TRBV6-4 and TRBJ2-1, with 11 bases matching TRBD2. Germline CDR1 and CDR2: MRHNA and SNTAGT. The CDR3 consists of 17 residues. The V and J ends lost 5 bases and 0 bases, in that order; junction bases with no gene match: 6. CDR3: CASSSGTSGDSYNEQFF. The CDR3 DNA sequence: TGTGCCAGCAGTTCCGGGACTAGCGGAGACTCCTACAATGAGCAGTTCTTC.

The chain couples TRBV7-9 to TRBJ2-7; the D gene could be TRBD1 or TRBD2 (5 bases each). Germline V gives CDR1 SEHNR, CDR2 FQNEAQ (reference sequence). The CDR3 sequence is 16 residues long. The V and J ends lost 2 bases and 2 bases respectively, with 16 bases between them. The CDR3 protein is CASSLRSDLGAYEQYF. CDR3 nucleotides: TGTGCCAGCAGCTTACGGTCGGACTTAGGGGCCTACGAGCAGTACTTC.

The CDR3 protein is CASSQLAEQETQYF. In nucleotides, the CDR3 is TGTGCCAGCAGCCAACTAGCGGAACAAGAGACCCAGTACTTC. The chain couples TRBV7-9 to TRBJ2-5, with TRBD2 matching 8 bases. CDR3 size: 14 residues. Germline CDR1 and CDR2: SEHNR and FQNEAQ (reference sequence). Germline trimming cut 5 bases from V and 2 bases from J; bases unmatched to any gene: 4.

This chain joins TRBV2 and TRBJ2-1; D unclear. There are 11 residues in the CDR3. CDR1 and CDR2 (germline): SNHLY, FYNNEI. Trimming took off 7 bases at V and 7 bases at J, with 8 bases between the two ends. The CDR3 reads CASMEWNEQFF. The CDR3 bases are TGTGCCAGCATGGAGTGGAATGAGCAGTTCTTC.

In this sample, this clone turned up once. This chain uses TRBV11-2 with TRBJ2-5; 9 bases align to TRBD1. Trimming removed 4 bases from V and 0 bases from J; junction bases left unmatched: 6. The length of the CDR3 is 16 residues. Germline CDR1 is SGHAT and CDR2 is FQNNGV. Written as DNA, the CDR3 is TGTGCCAGCAGCTCCGGACAGGGGACTGACCAAGAGACCCAGTACTTC. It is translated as CASSSGQGTDQETQYF.

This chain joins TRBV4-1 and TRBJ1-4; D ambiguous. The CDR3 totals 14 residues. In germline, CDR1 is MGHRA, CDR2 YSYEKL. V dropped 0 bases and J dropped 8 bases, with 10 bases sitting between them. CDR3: CASSQDVGWEKLFF. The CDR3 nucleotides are TGCGCCAGCAGCCAAGATGTGGGGTGGGAAAAACTGTTTTTT.

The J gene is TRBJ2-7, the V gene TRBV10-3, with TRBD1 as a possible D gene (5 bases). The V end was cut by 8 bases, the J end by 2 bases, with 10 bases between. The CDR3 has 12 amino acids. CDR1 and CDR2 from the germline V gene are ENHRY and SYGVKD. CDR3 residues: CAIGAGPYEQYF. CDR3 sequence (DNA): TGTGCCATCGGGGCAGGTCCCTACGAGCAGTACTTC.

The CDR3 spells CASKGEETQYF. In DNA form, the CDR3 reads TGTGCCAGCAAGGGGGAAGAGACCCAGTACTTC. V and J are TRBV2 and TRBJ2-5, with D possibly matching TRBD1 (6 bases). This CDR3 has 11 amino acids. From germline, CDR1 is SNHLY and CDR2 FYNNEI. V dropped 7 bases and J dropped 3 bases, with 6 bases sitting between them.

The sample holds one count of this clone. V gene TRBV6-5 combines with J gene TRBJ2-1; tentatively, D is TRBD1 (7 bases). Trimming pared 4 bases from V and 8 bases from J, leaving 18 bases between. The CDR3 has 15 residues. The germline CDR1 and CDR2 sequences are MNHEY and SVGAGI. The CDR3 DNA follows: TGTGCCAGCAGTTCCCCCAGCCAGGGGGGTTATGAGCAGTTCTTC. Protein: CASSSPSQGGYEQFF.

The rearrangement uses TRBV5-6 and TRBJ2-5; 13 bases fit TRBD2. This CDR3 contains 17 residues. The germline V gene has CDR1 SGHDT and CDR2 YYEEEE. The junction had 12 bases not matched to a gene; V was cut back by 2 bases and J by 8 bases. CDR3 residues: CASSLGGLAGVLRTQYF. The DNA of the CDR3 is TGTGCCAGCAGCTTAGGTGGACTAGCGGGGGTGTTGAGAACCCAGTACTTC. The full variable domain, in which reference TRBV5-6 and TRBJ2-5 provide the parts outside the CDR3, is DAGVTQSPTHLIKTRGQQVTLRCSPKSGHDTVSWYQQALGQGPQFIFQYYEEEERQRGNFPDRFSGHQFPNYSSELNVNALLLGDSALYLCASSLGGLAGVLRTQYFGPGTRLLVL.

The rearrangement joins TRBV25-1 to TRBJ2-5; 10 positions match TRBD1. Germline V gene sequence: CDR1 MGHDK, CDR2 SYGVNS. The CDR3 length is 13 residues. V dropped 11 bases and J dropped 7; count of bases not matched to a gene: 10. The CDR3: CACWSGTGATQYF. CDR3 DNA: TGTGCCTGCTGGTCCGGGACAGGGGCGACCCAGTACTTC.

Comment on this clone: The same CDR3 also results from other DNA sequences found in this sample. The CDR3 region is CASSLGSSTDTQYF. CDR3 nucleotide sequence: TGTGCCAGCAGCTTGGGCAGTTCCACAGATACGCAGTATTTT. This chain uses TRBV11-3 with TRBJ2-3; D is undetermined. Germline assignment: CDR1 SGHNT and CDR2 YENEEA. CDR3 length equals 14 residues. V shed 3 bases and J shed 2 bases, with 9 bases lying between them.

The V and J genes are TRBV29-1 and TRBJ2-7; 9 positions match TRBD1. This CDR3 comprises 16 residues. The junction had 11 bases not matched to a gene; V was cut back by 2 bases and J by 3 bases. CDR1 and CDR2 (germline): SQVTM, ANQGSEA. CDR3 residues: CSVESGTGIQSYEQYF. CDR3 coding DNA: TGCAGCGTTGAATCCGGGACAGGGATTCAGAGCTACGAGCAGTACTTC.

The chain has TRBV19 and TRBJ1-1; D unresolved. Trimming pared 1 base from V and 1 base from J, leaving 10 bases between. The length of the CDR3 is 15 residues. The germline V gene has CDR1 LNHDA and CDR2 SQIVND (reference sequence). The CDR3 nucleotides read TGTGCCAGTAGTATAGGAAAGGGATGGAACACTGAAGCTTTCTTT. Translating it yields CASSIGKGWNTEAFF. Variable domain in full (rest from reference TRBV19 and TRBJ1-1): DGGITQSPKYLFRKEGQNVTLSCEQNLNHDAMYWYRQDPGQGLRLIYYSQIVNDFQKGDIAEGYSVSREKKESFPLTVTSAQKNPTAFYLCASSIGKGWNTEAFFGQGTRLTVV.